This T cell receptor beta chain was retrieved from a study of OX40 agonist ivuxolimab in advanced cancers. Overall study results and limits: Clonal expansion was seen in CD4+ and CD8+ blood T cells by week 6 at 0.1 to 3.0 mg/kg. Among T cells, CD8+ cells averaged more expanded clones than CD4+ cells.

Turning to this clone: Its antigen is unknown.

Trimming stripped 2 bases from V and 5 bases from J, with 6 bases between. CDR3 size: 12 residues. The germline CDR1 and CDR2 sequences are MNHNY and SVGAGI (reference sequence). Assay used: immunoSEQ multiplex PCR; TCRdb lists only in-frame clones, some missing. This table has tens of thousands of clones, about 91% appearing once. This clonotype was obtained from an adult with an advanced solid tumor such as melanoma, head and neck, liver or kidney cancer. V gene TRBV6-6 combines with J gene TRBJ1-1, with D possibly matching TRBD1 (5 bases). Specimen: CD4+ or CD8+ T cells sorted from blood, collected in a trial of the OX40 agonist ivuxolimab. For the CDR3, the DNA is TGTGCCAGCAGTTACGGGGGTACTGAAGCTTTCTTT. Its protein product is CASSYGGTEAFF.